Each of the 32 T cell receptor beta chains below was sequenced from the same sample in a study of cytomegalovirus exposure and HLA in healthy donors (dated by TCRdb to about 2017). Library generation was performed with the immunoSEQ multiplex PCR assay. The immuneACCESS repertoire file appears here via TCRdb, limited to in-frame rearrangements. These files lack a portion of the clones; in checked studies, under half of the deficit traces to unresolved V genes, and the cause of the others is not known. The sample yields around 140,000 clones; around nine tenths were counted once. 8.5% to 9.5% of the sample is taken by the ten largest. The material sequenced was PBMCs. Receptors were obtained from a man aged 18 to 29 in good health and CMV-seropositive.

V and J are TRBV6-5 and TRBJ2-5, with D possibly matching TRBD1 (6 bases). The J call may be in error: the DNA end matches TRBJ2-7 better. The germline gives CDR1 MNHEY, CDR2 SVGAGI. The CDR3 runs to 13 residues. The CDR3 nucleotides read TGTGCCAGCAGTCACAGGGCCTCCTACGAGCAGTACTTC. Its translation is CASSHRASYEQYF.

V and J are TRBV7-6 and TRBJ2-7; possibly TRBD1 for D (5 bases). Germline assignment: CDR1 SGHVS and CDR2 FNYEAQ. The CDR3 runs to 15 residues. Deletions cut 5 bases from V and 6 bases from J, with 20 bases between. The CDR3 region is CASSPLQVSAGEQYF. CDR3 DNA: TGTGCCAGCAGCCCCCTACAGGTTTCAGCCGGCGAGCAGTACTTC.

In this sample, this clone turned up once. The chain joins TRBV7-9 to TRBJ2-1, with TRBD2 as a possible D gene (6 bases). This CDR3 is built from 14 residues. CDR1 SEHNR and CDR2 FQNEAQ come from the germline V gene (reference sequence). Trimming took 1 base from V and 5 from J, leaving 9 bases between them. The CDR3 sequence is CASSLVAAHNEQFF. The CDR3 nucleotides read TGTGCCAGCAGCTTAGTAGCGGCCCACAATGAGCAGTTCTTC.

This clone was detected ten times or more. The V and J genes are TRBV6-5 and TRBJ2-2; 8 positions agree with TRBD2. Unmatched junction bases numbered 4, after V lost 6 bases and J lost 7 bases. CDR1 and CDR2 (germline): MNHEY, SVGAGI. This CDR3 spans 13 amino acids. CDR3 coding DNA: TGTGCCAGCAGAAGCGGGAGAGTCGGGGAGCTGTTTTTT. Protein sequence: CASRSGRVGELFF.

The rearrangement joins TRBV5-1 to TRBJ1-6, with TRBD1 as a possible D gene (5 bases). V was pared by 4 bases and J by 7 bases, with 15 bases between. Germline values: CDR1 SGHRS, CDR2 YFSETQ. CDR3 size: 15 residues. The CDR3 protein is CASSSGGINNSPLHF. Here the CDR3 DNA reads TGCGCCAGCAGCAGCGGGGGGATCAACAATTCACCCCTCCACTTT.

This chain joins TRBV19 and TRBJ2-1, with a tentative D call TRBD2 (6 bases). Germline CDR1 reads LNHDA; CDR2 reads SQIVND (reference sequence). V lost 5 bases and J lost 2, with 16 bases in between. The CDR3 has 16 residues. The CDR3: CASSQPPSVPYNEQFF. CDR3 DNA sequence: TGTGCCAGTAGTCAGCCCCCTAGCGTACCCTACAATGAGCAGTTCTTC.

The chain couples TRBV7-6 to TRBJ2-1, with TRBD1 matching over 7 bases. The CDR3 loop spans 14 amino acids. Germline V gene lookup returns CDR1 SGHVS and CDR2 FNYEAQ. V shed 8 bases, J shed 4 bases, and the junction held 8 bases outside the gene matches. The CDR3: CASGVDRVYNEQFF. CDR3 coding DNA: TGTGCCAGCGGGGTAGACAGGGTGTACAATGAGCAGTTCTTC.

CDR3 sequence: CASSPPGQGVGSYEQYF. The CDR3 region has the DNA TGTGCCAGCTCACCACCCGGACAGGGTGTCGGATCCTACGAGCAGTACTTC. This chain joins TRBV18 and TRBJ2-7; 8 bases are a match to TRBD1. Germline-derived CDR1 and CDR2 are KGHSH and LQKENI. This CDR3 comprises 17 residues. V lost 0 bases, J lost 1 base, and 8 bases stayed unmatched.

For the CDR3, the DNA is TGTGCCAGCAGCTTAGCGAGCGGGGGCTTAGATACGCAGTATTTT. Translated: CASSLASGGLDTQYF. The rearrangement joins TRBV7-2 to TRBJ2-3, with 8 bases fitting TRBD2. This CDR3 spans 15 amino acids. Per germline, CDR1 SGHTA and CDR2 FQGNSA. V lost 0 bases to trimming and J lost 5 bases; unmatched junction nucleotides: 4.

The CDR3 spells CASSRTQGRNSPLHF. In DNA form, the CDR3 reads TGCGCCAGCAGCCGGACACAGGGTCGTAATTCACCCCTCCACTTT. This chain connects TRBV5-1 to TRBJ1-6; possible D gene TRBD1, 6 bases. CDR3 length: 15 residues. CDR1 and CDR2 from the germline V gene are SGHRS and YFSETQ. Between the trimmed V and J ends, which lost 4 bases and 6 bases, there was a span of 14 bases.

The chain combines TRBV18 with TRBJ1-1; no clear D gene. V dropped 1 base and J dropped 5 bases, with 8 bases sitting between them. Germline assignment: CDR1 KGHSH and CDR2 LQKENI. CDR3 length equals 13 residues. In DNA, the CDR3 is TGTGCCAGCTCACCACTTCGGGGAACTGAAGCTTTCTTT. Amino acid sequence: CASSPLRGTEAFF.

This clone was seen a few times. The chain has TRBV19 and TRBJ2-1; TRBD2 matches 10 bases. J lost 3 bases, V lost 5 bases, and 4 bases had no gene match. The CDR3 sequence is 15 residues long. In germline, CDR1 is LNHDA, CDR2 SQIVND (reference sequence). The CDR3 DNA sequence: TGTGCCAGTAGTGTTAGCGGGGGGCTCTACAATGAGCAGTTCTTC. Translated: CASSVSGGLYNEQFF.

This clone was seen more than once but under ten times. The chain uses TRBV14 and TRBJ2-7, with D possibly TRBD1 on 5 matching bases. CDR3 length: 18 amino acids. The ends were cut back, 4 bases at V and 3 bases at J, with 25 bases in the middle. CDR1 and CDR2 from the germline V gene are SGHDN and FVKESK. This CDR3 is CASSLNLPRGSTGYEQYF. The CDR3 DNA reads TGTGCCAGCAGCCTCAACTTACCTAGGGGATCTACGGGCTACGAGCAGTACTTC.

Written as DNA, the CDR3 is TGTGCCAGCAGCTCACCGGGTGGGGAGACCCAGTACTTC. It encodes CASSSPGGETQYF. The genes are TRBV6-5 and TRBJ2-5; D gene ambiguous. This CDR3 comprises 13 residues. Germline loops: CDR1 MNHEY, CDR2 SVGAGI. Between the trimmed V and J ends, which lost 6 bases and 5 bases, there was a span of 13 bases.

This chain joins TRBV27 and TRBJ1-2; tentatively, D is TRBD1 (6 bases). This CDR3 spans 13 amino acids. Trimming took off 8 bases at V and 4 bases at J, with 14 bases between the two ends. Germline CDR1 MNHEY, CDR2 SMNVEV (reference sequence). The CDR3 nucleotides are TGTGCCAGCGCGAATGGGGGCGGCTATGGCTACACCTTC. Translation gives CASANGGGYGYTF.

The V call is TRBV30, the J call TRBJ2-1; 14 bases fit TRBD2. The J segment lost 2 bases and the V segment lost 0 bases, leaving 9 bases of the junction unmatched. CDR1 and CDR2 from the germline V gene are GTSNPN and SVGIG (reference sequence). The CDR3 spans 19 residues. CDR3 sequence (DNA): TGTGCCTGGAGTGTTGGGACTAGCGGGAGACGGGTGGCCTACAATGAGCAGTTCTTC. Its translation is CAWSVGTSGRRVAYNEQFF.

This chain uses TRBV6-1 with TRBJ2-3; 8 nucleotides align to TRBD2. Germline lookup yields CDR1 MNHNS and CDR2 SASEGT. With 1 base clipped from V and 2 bases from J, the junction kept 5 bases outside the gene matches. This CDR3 contains 16 residues. The CDR3 region has the DNA TGTGCCAGCAGTGAAGAGGGTAGCGGGGTCACAGATACGCAGTATTTT. This codes for CASSEEGSGVTDTQYF.

The J gene is TRBJ2-6, the V gene TRBV18; D may be TRBD2 (5 bases). Germline V gene sequence: CDR1 KGHSH, CDR2 LQKENI. V was pared by 0 bases and J by 4 bases, with 10 bases between. This CDR3 spans 16 amino acids. The CDR3 loop reads CASSPPAGVGANVLTF. CDR3 DNA: TGTGCCAGCTCACCACCTGCCGGGGTCGGGGCCAACGTCCTGACTTTC.

The J gene is TRBJ1-2, the V gene TRBV11-2, with a weak D call TRBD1 (6 bases). CDR3 length: 17 amino acids. The germline V gene encodes CDR1 SGHAT and CDR2 FQNNGV. With 5 bases removed from V and 3 bases from J, the gap between germline ends came to 22 bases. CDR3 residues: CASSPPPGHQRDYGYTF. In DNA form, the CDR3 reads TGTGCCAGCAGCCCCCCCCCGGGACACCAGAGGGACTATGGCTACACCTTC.

This chain uses TRBV13 with TRBJ2-3, with a tentative D call TRBD1 (6 bases). Per germline, CDR1 PRHDT and CDR2 FYEKMQ (reference sequence). The CDR3 covers 20 residues. V was clipped by 3 bases and J by 2 bases, with 27 bases between them. CDR3: CASSFTGLKDSQSPTDTQYF. DNA of the CDR3: TGTGCCAGCAGCTTCACAGGGCTTAAGGACTCTCAATCACCCACAGATACGCAGTATTTT.

This rearrangement joins TRBV7-6 to TRBJ2-7, with D possibly being TRBD2 (6 bases). This CDR3 has 14 amino acids. V was cut by 4 bases and J by 7 bases, with 17 bases left in between. Germline CDR1 reads SGHVS; CDR2 reads FNYEAQ. The CDR3 nucleotides read TGTGCCAGCAGCTGGAGGGACTTCCGGGGGGAGCAGTACTTC. As protein: CASSWRDFRGEQYF. Looking up the rest from reference TRBV7-6 and TRBJ2-7 gives the full variable domain: GAGVSQSPRYKVTKRGQDVALRCDPISGHVSLYWYRQALGQGPEFLTYFNYEAQQDKSGLPNDRFSAERPEGSISTLTIQRTEQRDSAMYRCASSWRDFRGEQYFGPGTRLTVT.

This sequence joins TRBV13 and TRBJ2-5; 7 nucleotides agree with TRBD1. The CDR3 covers 15 residues. Germline V CDR1 and CDR2: PRHDT, FYEKMQ (reference sequence). V dropped 1 base and J dropped 10; count of bases not matched to a gene: 12. Here the CDR3 reads CASSLVKTGLSRQYF. The CDR3 coding sequence is TGTGCCAGCAGCTTAGTAAAGACAGGGTTATCGCGCCAGTACTTC. The full variable domain, rest sourced from reference TRBV13 and TRBJ2-5, is AAGVIQSPRHLIKEKRETATLKCYPIPRHDTVYWYQQGPGQDPQFLISFYEKMQSDKGSIPDRFSAQQFSDYHSELNMSSLELGDSALYFCASSLVKTGLSRQYFGPGTRLLVL.

J is TRBJ1-5 and V is TRBV6-4; D unresolved. V was shortened by 3 bases and J by 5 bases, with 8 bases between the two germline ends. This CDR3 has 13 amino acids. Per the germline V gene, CDR1 is MRHNA and CDR2 is SNTAGT. CDR3 DNA sequence: TGTGCCAGCAGTGAGACACTGTATCAGCCCCAGCATTTT. Its translation: CASSETLYQPQHF.

This clone was observed a single time. The chain has TRBV19 and TRBJ2-5; 11 bases match TRBD2. J lost 2 bases, V lost 5 bases, and 7 bases had no gene match. The CDR3 extends over 16 amino acids. Germline lookup yields CDR1 LNHDA and CDR2 SQIVND (reference sequence). CDR3 nucleotide sequence: TGTGCCAGTAGTCTCGCTAGCGGGAGGTCTCAAGAGACCCAGTACTTC. It specifies CASSLASGRSQETQYF.

The chain recombines TRBV6-1 with TRBJ2-5; TRBD2 aligns across 7 bases. This CDR3 region has 15 residues. Germline V lookup: CDR1 MNHNS, CDR2 SASEGT. Germline trimming cut 2 bases from V and 2 bases from J; bases unmatched to any gene: 5. The CDR3 here is CASSEWLRGQETQYF. The CDR3 DNA reads TGTGCCAGCAGTGAATGGTTGCGGGGGCAAGAGACCCAGTACTTC.

The chain couples TRBV6-6 to TRBJ2-1; D is perhaps TRBD1 (5 bases). Germline CDR1 reads MNHNY; CDR2 reads SVGAGI (reference sequence). This CDR3 region has 14 residues. V gave up 5 bases and J gave up 4 bases, with 12 bases separating them. In nucleotides, the CDR3 is TGTGCCAGCAGTCTTTTAAGGGGTTACAATGAGCAGTTCTTC. This translates into CASSLLRGYNEQFF.

The chain is built from TRBV28 and TRBJ2-7, with unresolved D. The CDR3 contains 17 residues. The germline V and J ends were trimmed by 3 bases and 9 bases, with 27 bases remaining between them. CDR1 and CDR2 (germline): MDHEN, SYDVKM. CDR3 DNA sequence: TGTGCCAGCAGTTTCGAGGTGCTGCCCTGGCGTCATACGGGGCAGTACTTC. Its translation is CASSFEVLPWRHTGQYF.

V usage is TRBV6-5 and J usage is TRBJ1-2; 7 bases line up with TRBD1. From germline, CDR1 is MNHEY and CDR2 SVGAGI. The junction had 1 base not matched to a gene; V was cut back by 7 bases and J by 5 bases. There are 11 residues in the CDR3. CDR3 region: CASTGGYGYTF. CDR3 coding DNA: TGTGCCAGCACAGGGGGATATGGCTACACCTTC.

The chain links TRBV7-8 to TRBJ1-1, with TRBD1 matching over 7 bases. V was clipped by 5 bases and J by 2 bases; unmatched bases: 5. Germline-derived CDR1 and CDR2 are SGHVS and FQNEAQ. The CDR3 runs to 14 residues. The CDR3 loop is CASSPDRVNTEAFF. As DNA, the CDR3 is TGTGCCAGCAGCCCCGACAGGGTAAACACTGAAGCTTTCTTT.

The chain uses TRBV6-1 and TRBJ2-1, with D tentatively TRBD1 (5 bases). Germline V gene sequence: CDR1 MNHNS, CDR2 SASEGT. With 6 bases removed from V and 6 bases from J, the gap between germline ends came to 9 bases. The CDR3 loop spans 12 amino acids. The CDR3 protein is CASSFQGNEQFF. The CDR3 DNA sequence: TGTGCCAGCAGCTTTCAGGGCAATGAGCAGTTCTTC.

The chain links TRBV28 to TRBJ1-2, with D maybe TRBD1 (5 bases). CDR1 MDHEN and CDR2 SYDVKM come from the germline V gene. This CDR3 is 12 amino acids long. The V gene lost 2 bases and the J gene lost 8 bases, with 9 bases spanning the gap. This CDR3 is CASSLRQGGYTF. In DNA, the CDR3 is TGTGCCAGCAGTTTAAGGCAGGGCGGCTACACCTTC.

The chain links TRBV2 to TRBJ1-4; D perhaps matches TRBD1 (5 bases). The CDR3 has 13 amino acids. The germline V gene has CDR1 SNHLY and CDR2 FYNNEI. V was cut by 3 bases and J by 8 bases, with 10 bases left in between. The CDR3 DNA reads TGTGCCAGCAGTGAGTCAGGGCAGGAAAAACTGTTTTTT. The encoded protein is CASSESGQEKLFF.